Detailed here is one TCR beta chain. This specimen comes from a study of blood T cell repertoires in COVID-19. Background on the study: In each case, the material was cDNA or gDNA derived from T cells, B-cell-depleted T cells, or PBMCs.

Germline CDR1 SGHDT, CDR2 YYEEEE. This CDR3 spans 15 amino acids. V was pared by 2 bases and J by 2 bases, with 5 bases of the junction left unmatched. All enrollees were roughly 18 to 95 years old and from 24 US areas. The study assigned cohorts using participant-reported clinical history. In Cohort 3, a recovered donor had either two negative PCRs, clearance, or symptom resolution. Here immunoSEQ multiplex PCR was the method, and the copy in TCRdb shows in-frame clones only, minus some. Here the sample spans roughly 200,000 clones, more than 80% being singletons. The sequencing input was PBMCs or T cells enriched from blood (not recorded which). The source of this sequence is a man aged 40-55 years who had recovered from COVID-19. The chain combines TRBV5-6 with TRBJ2-3; 7 positions agree with TRBD2. CDR3 sequence (DNA): TGTGCCAGCAGCTTACCGGGACTATCCACAGATACGCAGTATTTT. Residues: CASSLPGLSTDTQYF.